This TCR beta chain was found in a study of blood T cell repertoires in COVID-19 (dated by TCRdb to 2020 to 2022). The study in broad terms: Samples covering the acute and convalescent phases of COVID-19 were provided by collaborators in the United States, Italy and Spain. The prospective study material was composed of cDNA or gDNA derived from T cells, B-cell-depleted T cells, or PBMCs. Subjects who had been exposed to COVID-19, were actively infected with it, or had recovered from it provided the deeply sampled blood TCRbeta repertoires that made up the dataset. The repertoires were released in a freely available public database intended as a resource for research on the immune response to SARS-CoV-2. Samples came from the ongoing ImmuneRACE study (first 160 participants) plus 1,254 subjects from 6 global collaborators. A de-identified subject ID, COVID-19 status, age in years and sex were almost always included in the sample metadata. Where available, HLA class I and class II types were obtained from metadata supplied by the sample provider rather than from assay-based typing. Overall study results and their limits: Clinical and demographic metadata were provided uncurated, with the amount varying by source and participant.

Collaborating institutions collected whole blood in K2EDTA tubes following their own protocols. For TCRbeta analysis, collaborators shipped samples as frozen whole blood, isolated PBMCs, or DNA extracted from either of those sample types. TCRbeta CDR3 regions were amplified from genomic DNA by means of the immunoSEQ Assay, a bias-controlled multiplex PCR. As for the authors' bioinformatics: Nucleated cell counts per sample were estimated from amplification of reference gene primers within the assay. To quantify the absolute abundance of each unique TCRbeta CDR3 rearrangement, sequence reads were collapsed and filtered. Productive Simpson clonality was computed per sample as the square root of Simpson's diversity index over productive rearrangements. The table comes from immuneACCESS by way of TCRdb, which keeps in-frame sequences with V and J called. Part of the clones is missing from these tables; in studies checked, under half for an unresolved V gene and the rest for unknown reasons. That table is the source of V, J and clone size, and D and trimming were worked out from the DNA. The sample yields about 180,000 clones; under 90% were counted once. The top ten hold under 8.5% of the sample.

Note on this clone: Its antigen is still unknown. No base quality information exists; no much larger clone differs at one position.

This TCR was recovered from a human donor in a cohort sampled during active COVID-19. The sequencing input was peripheral blood.

The CDR3 in this case is CASSIPGQGLNEQYF. In nucleotide form, the sequence is TGTGCCAGTAGTATACCAGGACAGGGTTTGAACGAGCAGTACTTC. This chain joins TRBV19 to TRBJ2-7; TRBD1 lines up with 8 middle nucleotides. CDR1 and CDR2 were assigned from the germline V gene (reference sequence) as LNHDA and SQIVND. Germline trimming: 2 bases from V, 5 bases from J; junction bases outside gene matches: 8. The CDR3 has 15 amino acids, counting the end cysteine and phenylalanine. Only CDR3 DNA remains: 45 bases, in frame from the first base.